This entry concerns a single TCR beta chain. Germline V gene sequence: CDR1 MDHEN, CDR2 SYDVKM. V lost 1 base to trimming and J lost 8 bases, with 11 bases between them. This CDR3 region has 13 residues. Enrolled during active infection, Seattle patients were then followed longitudinally. This specimen comes from a study of blood T cell repertoires in COVID-19. Study in general: COVID-19 samples from acute and convalescent phases originated in the United States, Italy and Spain. From T cells, B-cell-depleted T cells, or PBMCs came the material, which was cDNA or gDNA.

As processed by the authors: Estimation of nucleated cell counts was performed using reference gene primer amplification. Libraries were prepared by immunoSEQ multiplex PCR; TCRdb keeps only in-frame clonotypes and omits some of them. The V and J calls and the clone size are those of that table, but D and trimming were determined from the DNA. The repertoire includes 250,000 to 400,000 clones, more than 70% of them detected once, and approximately 1.8% sits in the top ten. Sequencing used peripheral blood. The receptor was derived from a woman aged 30 to 39 with COVID-19, enrolled during active disease. The chain uses TRBV28 and TRBJ1-2, with a tentative D call TRBD1 (6 bases). CDR3 DNA: TGTGCCAGCAGTTTATCGGCAGGGGAAGGCTACACCTTC. Translated, it gives CASSLSAGEGYTF.